Detailed here is one T cell receptor (beta chain). Its antigen is as yet unknown. The sample is drawn from a study of cytomegalovirus exposure and HLA in healthy donors. CDR3 length equals 15 residues. With 5 bases clipped from V and 4 bases from J, the junction kept 5 bases outside the gene matches. The V gene's germline CDR1 is LNHDA and CDR2 SQIVND (reference sequence). The PCR made use of 60 Vbeta and 13 Jbeta primers. The method was immunoSEQ multiplex PCR; TCRdb's version includes in-frame clones alone and lacks a portion of them. The data show some 180,000 clones, with roughly 77% seen just once and about 3.5% held by the top ten. General study results and limits: In an earlier analysis, in 620 or so donors, most V segments appeared productive either ~87% or ~30% of the time.

The sequenced sample consisted of PBMCs. The chain couples TRBV19 to TRBJ1-1; 12 bases line up with TRBD1. The clonotype originates from a man aged 40-50 years in good health and CMV-seropositive. CDR3 nucleotide sequence: TGTGCCAGTAGTTCTCGGGACAGGGGGCTCACTGAAGCTTTCTTT. It is translated as CASSSRDRGLTEAFF.